A selection of T cell receptor beta chains follows, all from one sample in a study of Graves' ophthalmopathy and Graves' hyperthyroidism. TCRdb reprocessed the multiplex PCR reads via MiXCR and lists one record per CDR3 protein. The table shows around 1.1 million distinct CDR3 sequences, with roughly 35% occurring only once. Sequenced: peripheral blood or thyroid tissue (not recorded which). Receptor source: an adult man with Graves' hyperthyroidism. CDR3s include the opening cysteine and the closing phenylalanine or tryptophan. D genes are given only for firm matches. The listing skips clone size in some rows; elsewhere it reads once, few, many or a size class.

j_call clone_size v_call d_call cdr3_aa cdr3_nt
TRBJ1-5 . TRBV12-3/TRBV12-4 TRBD1 CASSFSGTGVGNQPQHF TGTGCCAGCAGTTTCTCCGGGACAGGGGTCGGCAATCAGCCCCAGCATTTT
TRBJ1-2 many TRBV7-6 . CASSLSTGRNYSYTF TGTGCCAGCAGCTTATCCACAGGGAGGAACTATAGCTACACCTTC
TRBJ1-3 . TRBV29-1 . CSVEDPERENTIYF TGCAGCGTTGAGGACCCGGAGAGGGAAAACACCATATATTTT
TRBJ1-2 . TRBV6-5 . CASSYGGFSVGYTF TGTGCCAGCAGTTACGGCGGGTTTTCGGTTGGCTACACCTTC
TRBJ2-7 once TRBV11-2 TRBD2 CASSCFREGWLGEQYF TGTGCCAGCAGCTGTTTCCGGGAGGGATGGCTAGGTGAGCAGTACTTC
TRBJ2-7 . TRBV25-1 TRBD2 CASSGPGTSGRVNYEQYF TGTGCCAGCAGTGGCCCCGGGACTAGCGGGAGGGTTAACTACGAGCAGTACTTC
TRBJ1-5 many TRBV19 . CASSMRINQPQHF TGTGCCAGTAGTATGAGGATCAATCAGCCCCAGCATTTT
TRBJ2-7 many TRBV5-1 TRBD1 CASSLDTGGKYEQYF TGCGCCAGCAGCTTGGATACAGGGGGGAAGTACGAGCAGTACTTC
TRBJ1-4 many TRBV5-6 . CASSRNPGIEKLFF TGTGCCAGCAGTCGCAATCCTGGAATCGAAAAACTGTTTTTT
TRBJ2-2 . TRBV4-3 . CASSQSPTVNTGELFF TGCGCCAGCAGCCAATCCCCGACTGTAAACACCGGGGAGCTGTTTTTT
TRBJ2-2 few TRBV19 . CASENGQNTGELFF TGTGCCAGTGAAAATGGACAGAACACCGGGGAGCTGTTTTTT
TRBJ1-6 many TRBV5-1 . CASSLVGAYHSPLHF TGCGCCAGCAGCTTGGTAGGGGCTTACCATTCACCCCTCCACTTT
TRBJ2-2 . TRBV13 . CASSGLETTGELFF TGTGCCAGCAGTGGACTTGAGACGACCGGGGAGCTGTTTTTT
TRBJ2-2 . TRBV6-1 TRBD2 CASRYLAGGANTGELFF TGTGCCAGCAGATACTTAGCGGGGGGTGCGAACACCGGGGAGCTGTTTTTT
TRBJ2-3 . TRBV24-1 . CATGLKTSTDTQYF TGTGCCACTGGCCTGAAGACTAGCACAGATACGCAGTATTTT
TRBJ1-4 many TRBV7-2 . CASSIGRGNEKLFF TGTGCCAGCAGCATCGGGAGGGGTAATGAAAAACTGTTTTTT
TRBJ1-1 . TRBV7-3 . CASSSSPGRINTEAFF TGTGCCAGCAGCTCTAGTCCAGGACGGATAAACACTGAAGCTTTCTTT
TRBJ2-5 . TRBV7-2 . CASSILQGYETQYF TGTGCCAGCAGCATACTACAGGGCTACGAGACCCAGTACTTC
TRBJ2-5 . TRBV5-1 . CASSLYQGSQETQYF TGCGCCAGCAGCTTGTACCAGGGGAGTCAAGAGACCCAGTACTTC
TRBJ2-7 . TRBV25-1 . CASSVEGGLSSYEQYF TGTGCCAGCAGCGTTGAAGGGGGTTTAAGCTCCTACGAGCAGTACTTC
TRBJ1-5 many TRBV7-2 . CASSKSRGISNQPQHF TGTGCCAGCAGCAAAAGCCGGGGTATCAGCAATCAGCCCCAGCATTTT
TRBJ2-7 few TRBV6-6 TRBD2 CASSIQTSGNYEQYF TGTGCCAGCAGTATCCAGACTAGCGGGAACTACGAGCAGTACTTC
TRBJ1-5 . TRBV6-5 . CASSRQAANQPQHF TGTGCCAGCAGTCGACAGGCCGCCAATCAGCCCCAGCATTTT
TRBJ2-7 many TRBV5-8 . CASSLEAGEQYF TGTGCCAGCAGCTTGGAAGCTGGCGAGCAGTACTTC
TRBJ2-3 . TRBV28 . CASSLQDRITDTQYF TGTGCCAGCAGTTTACAGGACAGAATCACAGATACGCAGTATTTT
TRBJ2-7 few TRBV5-5 . CASSTAGYNYEQYF TGTGCCAGCAGCACCGCAGGGTACAACTACGAGCAGTACTTC
TRBJ1-1 . TRBV5-6 . CASSLSPPNTEAFF TGTGCCAGCAGCTTGTCCCCCCCGAACACTGAAGCTTTCTTT
TRBJ1-1 . TRBV12-3/TRBV12-4 . CASAGGGDMNTEAFF TGTGCCAGTGCCGGGGGTGGGGACATGAACACTGAAGCTTTCTTT
TRBJ1-2 . TRBV19 TRBD1 CAWMDGSFKQGAGYTF TGTGCCTGGATGGACGGAAGTTTCAAACAGGGGGCGGGCTACACCTTC
TRBJ2-7 . TRBV9 . CASSVAYGGLYEQYF TGTGCCAGCAGCGTAGCCTACGGAGGCCTCTACGAGCAGTACTTC
TRBJ1-1 . TRBV4-3 . CASSPAGGRENTEAFF TGCGCCAGCAGCCCTGCCGGGGGCAGGGAGAACACTGAAGCTTTCTTT